This TCR beta chain was captured by sequencing in a study of human T cells and chemical hapten exposure (dated by TCRdb to the early 2020s). At the level of the whole study: Libraries were combined into a pool for sequencing, and differences in TCR yield between samples came mainly from small differences in library volumes within the pool. The study tracked peripheral blood TCR repertoire changes in vivo during primary and secondary sensitization to the hapten diphenylcyclopropenone (DPC) in alopecia patients. Both TCR alpha and TCR beta chains were sequenced from each blood RNA sample.

The library was produced with RACE. The run used a NextSeq 500. Library preparation attached unique molecular identifiers to individual cDNA molecules for quantitative, reproducible TCR counting. For the original study's pipeline: Samples had a median of about 96,000 TCRs, with a range from about 20,000 to 690,600. The Decombinator software suite was used to annotate V, J and CDR3 in the TCR reads. For PS versus PT1 abundance plots, all samples were subsampled to the same number of TCRs (28,000). Expanded TCRs were defined as absent before sensitization and observed at least eight times at the 2-week time point. TCRdb's own reprocessing of the public reads used fastp at Q25 and MiXCR and kept productive beta chains. Entries that share a CDR3 protein sequence are merged under the most common genes and DNA. The V and J calls reflect TCRdb's pipeline rather than the authors' work. This sample comprises roughly 130,000 distinct CDR3 sequences, around 8.2% of them detected only once. The leading ten clones occupy 1.5% to 2% of the sample.

V ends up 5 bases short and J 3 bases short, with an unmatched junction base count of 6. From the cysteine through the phenylalanine, the CDR3 covers 15 amino acids. Only the CDR3 part of the read is kept: 45 bases, read in frame from the first base. The research as a whole found: DPC sensitization did not change the number of TCRs with a frequency above 1 in 1000, and there was no evidence of changes in global repertoire structure. After repeated subsampling, changes were observed in the strength of the expansion versus patch-test correlation and in the threshold at which the correlation became significant.

Only a few counts were recorded for this clonotype. Its cognate antigen has yet to be identified. Base qualities are not at hand, and no much larger clone is one base apart. The meaning of the sample's time point label: healthy volunteer bleed at 2 weeks. Total RNA was extracted from unfractionated whole blood that had been collected in Tempus Blood RNA tubes. As TCR sequencing controls, five or six healthy volunteers were used, with blood taken at day 0, 2 weeks and 6 weeks. The clonotype originates from a male donor in good health. Some clones in this sample may be carry-over from other donors' samples. The rearranged chain carries TRBV12-3 or TRBV12-4 and TRBJ1-2; the central 10 bases match TRBD1. Sequencing was performed on whole blood. CDR3 sequence: CASSGGQGKDYGYTF. The DNA sequence is TGTGCCAGCAGTGGGGGACAGGGGAAGGACTATGGCTACACCTTC.